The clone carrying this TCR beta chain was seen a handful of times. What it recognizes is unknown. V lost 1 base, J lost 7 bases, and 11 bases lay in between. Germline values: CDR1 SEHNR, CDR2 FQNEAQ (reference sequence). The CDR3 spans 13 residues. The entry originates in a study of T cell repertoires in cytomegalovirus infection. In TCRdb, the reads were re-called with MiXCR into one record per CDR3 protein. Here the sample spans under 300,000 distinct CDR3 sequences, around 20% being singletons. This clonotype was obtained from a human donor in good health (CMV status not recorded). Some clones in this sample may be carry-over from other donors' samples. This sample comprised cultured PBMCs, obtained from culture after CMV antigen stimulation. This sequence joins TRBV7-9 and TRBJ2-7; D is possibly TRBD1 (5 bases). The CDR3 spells CASSLVQGEEQYF. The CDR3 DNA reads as TGTGCCAGCAGCTTAGTCCAGGGTGAAGAGCAGTACTTC.